This T cell receptor beta chain was identified in a study of shared clonotypes between healthy human individuals. Naive CD8 cells were CD45RO-negative, positively selected for CCR7, excluding terminally differentiated effector memory CD45RA+ cells. Adult Caucasians living in Nashville, Tennessee made up all of the donors. The CDR3 runs to 15 residues. Looked up from germline, CDR1 is MNHEY and CDR2 is SMNVEV (reference sequence). V lost 6 bases, J lost 0 bases, and 14 bases lay in between. This table comes from immunoSEQ multiplex PCR, and its TCRdb copy is limited to in-frame clones, with some not included. The sample has about 2,100,000 clones, roughly 91% seen once.

The chain is built from TRBV27 and TRBJ1-1, with D uncertain. The sequencing sample was made of naive CD8+ T cells from PBMCs. This TCR came from a man between 18 and 35 years old in good health. Some clones in this sample may be carry-over from other donors' samples. The CDR3 DNA reads TGTGCCAGCAGACCCTTAGGCCCCATGAACACTGAAGCTTTCTTT. Translated: CASRPLGPMNTEAFF.